These 25 T cell receptor beta chains came from one sample sequenced in a study of blood T cell repertoires in COVID-19 (dated by TCRdb to 2018 to 2021). Libraries were constructed by the immunoSEQ multiplex PCR assay. TCRdb stores this immuneACCESS table with in-frame sequences only. Part of the clones is absent; in the studies checked, under half of the shortfall reflects unresolved V genes, and no reason is known for the rest. This sample gives some 120,000 clones in total; around two thirds of them show up just once. The ten largest clones add up to 2% to 2.5% of the sample. The source material was peripheral blood. These receptors originate from an older woman with acute or convalescent COVID-19.

The rearrangement uses TRBV19 and TRBJ1-3, with D maybe TRBD1 (6 bases). V gave up 4 bases and J gave up 3 bases, with 13 bases separating them. Germline values: CDR1 LNHDA, CDR2 SQIVND (reference sequence). The CDR3 length is 15 residues. CDR3 DNA: TGTGCCAGTAGTACCACTACAGGGAGTGGAAACACCATATATTTT. The encoded protein is CASSTTTGSGNTIYF.

Many counts were recorded for this clone. The chain uses TRBV3-1 (or the pseudogene TRBV3-2) and TRBJ1-6, with 9 bases fitting TRBD1. The CDR3 consists of 18 residues. With 2 bases clipped from V and 0 bases from J, the junction kept 5 bases outside the gene matches. Germline V gene lookup returns CDR1 LGHDT and CDR2 YNNKEL (reference sequence). The CDR3 protein is CASSQTGQGSSYNSPLHF. The CDR3 DNA follows: TGTGCCAGCAGCCAAACAGGACAGGGGAGCTCCTATAATTCACCCCTCCACTTT.

In this sample, this clone turned up many times. The V call is TRBV28, the J call TRBJ2-5; D is unresolved. The germline CDR1 and CDR2 sequences are MDHEN and SYDVKM. Trimming removed 3 bases at V and 8 bases at J, with 13 bases between. The CDR3 consists of 13 residues. The CDR3 nucleotides are TGTGCCAGCAGTTTTCCAGCTCTAGAAACCCAGTACTTC. Translated, it gives CASSFPALETQYF.

There are a few counts of this clone. The V call is TRBV10-1, the J call TRBJ2-5; the D gene is possibly TRBD2 (6 bases). Looked up from germline, CDR1 is WNHNN and CDR2 is SYGVQD (reference sequence). CDR3 size: 14 residues. V was shortened by 4 bases and J by 3 bases, with 12 bases between the two germline ends. For the CDR3, the DNA is TGCGCCAGCAGTGCGGCGGGATTTGAAGAGACCCAGTACTTC. It translates to CASSAAGFEETQYF.

The rearrangement joins TRBV9 to TRBJ2-7; D remains ambiguous. V was pared by 0 bases and J by 1 base, with 11 bases between. The CDR3 has 15 amino acids. CDR1 is SGDLS and CDR2 is YYNGEE in the germline V gene. The CDR3 loop is CASSVDYRLSYEQYF. Here the CDR3 DNA reads TGTGCCAGCAGCGTAGACTATCGATTGTCCTACGAGCAGTACTTC.

The genes are TRBV3-1 (or the pseudogene TRBV3-2) and TRBJ2-5; D remains unclear. There are 18 residues in the CDR3. Trimming cost V 1 base and J 4 bases, with 22 bases left between them. CDR1 and CDR2 from the germline V gene are LGHDT and YNNKEL (reference sequence). The CDR3 DNA follows: TGTGCCAGCAGCCAAGCAGCGAGAGGTCGGCGGATGGGAGAGACCCAGTACTTC. It encodes CASSQAARGRRMGETQYF.

This clone came up a few times. The chain has TRBV9 and TRBJ1-5; 7 positions match TRBD1. Trimming cost V 3 bases and J 7 bases; bases outside gene matches: 7. CDR3 length equals 14 residues. CDR1 is SGDLS and CDR2 is YYNGEE in the germline V gene. The CDR3 DNA follows: TGTGCCAGCAGCGCAGGGACAGAGGGGCAGCCCCAGCATTTT. It yields the protein CASSAGTEGQPQHF.

V is TRBV27 and J is TRBJ1-3, with D uncertain. Germline V CDR1 and CDR2: MNHEY, SMNVEV (reference sequence). There are 15 residues in the CDR3. Trimming removed 2 bases from V and 0 bases from J, with 8 bases in between. The CDR3 spells CASSLGSTSGNTIYF. CDR3 nucleotides: TGTGCCAGCAGTTTAGGGAGTACCTCTGGAAACACCATATATTTT.

This clone occurred a few times. The J gene is TRBJ2-3, the V gene TRBV6-5; 9 positions agree with TRBD1. Looked up from germline, CDR1 is MNHEY and CDR2 is SVGAGI. V lost 4 bases and J lost 2; bases outside the gene matches: 4. The CDR3 extends over 15 amino acids. CDR3 nucleotide sequence: TGTGCCAGCAGTTCCGGGACAGGGAACACAGATACGCAGTATTTT. It encodes CASSSGTGNTDTQYF.

This chain connects TRBV5-1 to TRBJ1-3, with 12 bases that match TRBD1. The CDR3 loop spans 16 amino acids. The germline V gene encodes CDR1 SGHRS and CDR2 YFSETQ. J lost 7 bases, V lost 2 bases, and 7 bases had no gene match. Here the CDR3 reads CASSLTGQGASNTIYF. The CDR3 coding sequence is TGCGCCAGCAGCTTAACGGGACAGGGGGCAAGTAACACCATATATTTT.

This chain uses TRBV2 with TRBJ2-3; TRBD1 is a possible D gene (6 bases). V was pared by 9 bases and J by 4 bases, with 14 bases between. The CDR3 has 13 residues. CDR1 SNHLY and CDR2 FYNNEI come from the germline V gene. CDR3 amino acids: CASLAGVADTQYF. Written as DNA, the CDR3 is TGTGCCAGTTTGGCAGGGGTGGCAGATACGCAGTATTTT.

The chain couples TRBV29-1 to TRBJ1-2; TRBD1 matches 9 bases. The CDR3 runs 13 residues. The V gene's germline CDR1 is SQVTM and CDR2 ANQGSEA. The V gene end was trimmed by 5 bases and the J gene end by 2 bases; junction bases not matched to a gene: 3. The CDR3 spells CSVPGQGNYGYTF. The CDR3 coding sequence is TGCAGCGTTCCGGGACAGGGAAACTATGGCTACACCTTC.

This chain links TRBV5-4 with TRBJ2-2; 14 nucleotides match TRBD2. Per the germline V gene, CDR1 is SGHNT and CDR2 is YYREEE (reference sequence). The length of the CDR3 is 20 residues. J was trimmed by 1 base and V by 1 base; bases with no gene match: 9. The CDR3 nucleotides are TGTGCCAGCAGCTTGCTGGCGGGACTAGCGGGGGCCCTGAACACCGGGGAGCTGTTTTTT. The encoded protein is CASSLLAGLAGALNTGELFF.

This chain joins TRBV18 and TRBJ1-1, with D unresolved. The CDR3 covers 13 residues. Trimming stripped 1 base from V and 4 bases from J, with 7 bases between. The germline V gene encodes CDR1 KGHSH and CDR2 LQKENI. The CDR3 DNA reads TGTGCCAGCTCACCACAGTCGCGCACTGAAGCTTTCTTT. This encodes CASSPQSRTEAFF.

The chain couples TRBV9 to TRBJ1-4; possible D gene TRBD1, 5 bases. The germline V and J ends were trimmed by 2 bases and 7 bases, with 12 bases remaining between them. This CDR3 is built from 14 residues. The germline V gene has CDR1 SGDLS and CDR2 YYNGEE. The CDR3 protein is CASSVEGQGEKLFF. The CDR3, as DNA: TGTGCCAGCAGCGTGGAGGGGCAGGGTGAAAAACTGTTTTTT. Filled out from reference TRBV9 and TRBJ1-4, the complete variable domain reads DSGVTQTPKHLITATGQRVTLRCSPRSGDLSVYWYQQSLDQGLQFLIQYYNGEERAKGNILERFSAQQFPDLHSELNLSSLELGDSALYFCASSVEGQGEKLFFGSGTQLSVL.

V usage is TRBV5-1 and J usage is TRBJ2-2; D ambiguous. The CDR3 covers 16 residues. Germline V gene lookup returns CDR1 SGHRS and CDR2 YFSETQ. Trimming took off 4 bases at V and 3 bases at J, with 16 bases between the two ends. The CDR3 DNA is TGCGCCAGCAGCCCATCTTTAGCAATCCACACCGGGGAGCTGTTTTTT. It specifies CASSPSLAIHTGELFF.

This clone was found a few times. The rearrangement links TRBV5-4 to TRBJ1-2; D may be TRBD1 (6 bases). Looked up from germline, CDR1 is SGHNT and CDR2 is YYREEE (reference sequence). This CDR3 has 14 amino acids. With 0 bases removed from V and 5 bases from J, the gap between germline ends came to 11 bases. Here the CDR3 reads CASSLAAGEYGYTF. The CDR3 DNA reads TGTGCCAGCAGCTTGGCCGCAGGGGAGTATGGCTACACCTTC.

CDR3 loop: CASNPGQGMWSTDTQYF. CDR3 nucleotides: TGTGCCAGCAACCCGGGACAGGGTATGTGGAGCACAGATACGCAGTATTTT. This rearrangement joins TRBV2 to TRBJ2-3; TRBD1 matches at 9 bases. Germline assignment: CDR1 SNHLY and CDR2 FYNNEI. The CDR3 has 17 amino acids. Losses at the gene ends were 7 bases for V and 0 bases for J; bases not matched to a gene: 11.

Here the CDR3 reads CASRGEAGGYTF. Written as DNA, the CDR3 is TGTGCCAGCAGGGGGGAAGCGGGCGGCTACACCTTC. V and J are TRBV2 and TRBJ1-2; D perhaps matches TRBD1 (5 bases). V was shortened by 6 bases and J by 8 bases, with 13 bases between the two germline ends. From germline, CDR1 is SNHLY and CDR2 FYNNEI. The CDR3 contains 12 residues. The variable domain in full, completed from reference TRBV2 and TRBJ1-2, reads EPEVTQTPSHQVTQMGQEVILRCVPISNHLYFYWYRQILGQKVEFLVSFYNNEISEKSEIFDDQFSVERPDGSNFTLKIRSTKLEDSAMYFCASRGEAGGYTFGSGTRLTVV.

In the case of this clone: Other DNA sequences in this sample translate to the same CDR3. The rearrangement links TRBV9 to TRBJ2-7; 10 nucleotides agree with TRBD1. J was trimmed by 2 bases and V by 2 bases; bases with no gene match: 1. Germline V gene data show CDR1 as SGDLS and CDR2 as YYNGEE. The CDR3 covers 14 residues. CDR3 loop: CASSVGQGPYEQYF. The CDR3 nucleotides are TGTGCCAGCAGCGTGGGACAGGGGCCCTACGAGCAGTACTTC.

The chain's CDR3 is CASIGAGSNNEKLFF. The CDR3 DNA reads as TGTGCCAGCATTGGCGCAGGGTCTAATAATGAAAAACTGTTTTTT. This chain uses TRBV28 with TRBJ1-4; TRBD1 might be the D (5 bases). Trimming removed 7 bases at V and 4 bases at J, with 16 bases between. The CDR3 extends over 15 amino acids. From germline, CDR1 is MDHEN and CDR2 SYDVKM.

This clone has only one observation. The J gene is TRBJ2-7, the V gene TRBV9; TRBD1 aligns across 7 bases. There are 12 residues in the CDR3. The trim removed 3 bases at V and 7 bases at J, leaving 4 bases unmatched. Germline V lookup: CDR1 SGDLS, CDR2 YYNGEE. The CDR3 DNA follows: TGTGCCAGCAGCGATATGGACAGGGAGCAGTACTTC. As protein: CASSDMDREQYF.

The V gene is TRBV21-1, the J gene TRBJ2-7; the table's D call TRBD2 went unverified against the DNA. TRBV21-1 is a documented pseudogene. The CDR3 runs 17 residues. Written as DNA, the CDR3 is TGTGCCAGCAGCAATGCCTTTCGGGGGCGGGAGGGATACGAGCAGTACTTC. This encodes CASSNAFRGREGYEQYF.

The chain uses TRBV14 and TRBJ1-5, with 10 bases identical to TRBD1. The CDR3 extends over 18 amino acids. Trimming removed 1 base from V and 2 bases from J; junction bases left unmatched: 8. In germline, CDR1 is SGHDN, CDR2 FVKESK. The chain's CDR3 is CASSQAPRQGAGNQPQHF. The CDR3 bases are TGTGCCAGCAGCCAAGCCCCCCGACAGGGGGCGGGCAATCAGCCCCAGCATTTT.

This clone has a handful of counts. V gene TRBV27 combines with J gene TRBJ2-7, with 7 bases lining up with TRBD2. Looked up from germline, CDR1 is MNHEY and CDR2 is SMNVEV (reference sequence). The CDR3 is 14 amino acids. Losses at the gene ends were 5 bases for V and 0 bases for J; bases not matched to a gene: 4. CDR3 loop: CASSPRGDSYEQYF. The DNA for the CDR3 is TGTGCCAGCAGTCCTCGGGGGGACTCCTACGAGCAGTACTTC.